This TCR beta chain emerged from a study of blood T cell repertoires in COVID-19. At the level of the study: The United States, Italy and Spain provided the acute and convalescent COVID-19 samples. Sources were T cells, B-cell-depleted T cells, or PBMCs; the material itself was cDNA or gDNA.

The study drew participants aged about 18 to 95 years from about two dozen US areas. Donors were grouped by their self-reported clinical history. With 4 bases clipped from V and 5 bases from J, the junction kept 11 bases outside the gene matches. Germline V gene sequence: CDR1 SGHTS, CDR2 YDEGEE. This CDR3 contains 16 residues. Here immunoSEQ multiplex PCR was the method, and the copy in TCRdb shows in-frame clones only, minus some. The sample has about 180,000 clones, about 80% seen once. This receptor was identified in a man aged 55 to 69 who had been exposed to COVID-19. V usage is TRBV5-8 and J usage is TRBJ2-5; TRBD1 agrees at 10 bases. Sequenced input: PBMCs or T cells enriched from blood (not recorded which). CDR3 nucleotides: TGTGCCAGCAGCATGTCCGGGACAGGGGAAGGGGAGACCCAGTACTTC. It encodes CASSMSGTGEGETQYF.